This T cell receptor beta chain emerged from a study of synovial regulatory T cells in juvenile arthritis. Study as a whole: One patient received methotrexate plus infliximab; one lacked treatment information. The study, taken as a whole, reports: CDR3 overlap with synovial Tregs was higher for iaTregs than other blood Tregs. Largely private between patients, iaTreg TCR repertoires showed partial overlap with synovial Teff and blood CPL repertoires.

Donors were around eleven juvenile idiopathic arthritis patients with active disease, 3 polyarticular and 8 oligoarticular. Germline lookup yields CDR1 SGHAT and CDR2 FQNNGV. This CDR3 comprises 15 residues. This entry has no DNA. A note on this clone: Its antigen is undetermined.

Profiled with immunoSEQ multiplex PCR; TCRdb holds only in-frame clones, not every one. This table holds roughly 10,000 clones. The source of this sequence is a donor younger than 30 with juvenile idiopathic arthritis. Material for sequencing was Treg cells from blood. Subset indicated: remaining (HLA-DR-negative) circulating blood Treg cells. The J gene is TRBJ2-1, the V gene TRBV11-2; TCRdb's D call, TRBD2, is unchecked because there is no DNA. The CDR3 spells CASSRTSNPYNEQFF.